This T cell receptor (beta chain) came from a study of T cell responses to AZD1222 COVID-19 vaccine. Study observations and caveats: Spike-wide vaccine-associated CD4 TCRs dominated at 160-218 and 743-854.

Profiled with immunoSEQ multiplex PCR; TCRdb holds only in-frame clones, not every one. The sample lists 150,000 or so clones, approximately 91% occurring once. Remarks on this clone: Its antigen is still unknown.

The CDR3 has 20 residues. Looked up from germline, CDR1 is MNHEY and CDR2 is SMNVEV (reference sequence). The J segment lost 1 base and the V segment lost 5 bases, leaving 17 bases of the junction unmatched. The receptor comes from an adult who received the AZD1222 COVID-19 vaccine. The sequencing here drew on peripheral blood, taken 28 days after the second AZD1222 dose. The rearrangement joins TRBV27 to TRBJ1-4, with 9 bases that match TRBD1. CDR3 sequence: CASSPRGTGYWSQTNEKLFF. In nucleotides, the CDR3 is TGTGCCAGCAGTCCCCGGGGGACAGGGTATTGGTCGCAAACTAATGAAAAACTGTTTTTT.